The 4 T cell receptor beta chains reported below all come from one sample, sequenced in a study of CD8 T cells in ankylosing spondylitis. TCRdb reprocessed the 5' RACE reads via MiXCR and lists one record per CDR3 protein. The sample lists some 140,000 distinct CDR3 sequences, about 8% occurring once. The sample was synovial fluid, either unsorted or a sorted T cell fraction (not recorded which). The receptor source for this set is a male donor with ankylosing spondylitis.

This clonotype was seen once. J is TRBJ1-1 and V is TRBV6-2 or TRBV6-3; no firm D call. Trimming took 5 bases from V and 4 from J, leaving 17 bases between them. This CDR3 comprises 15 residues. CDR1 is MNHEY, CDR2 SVGEGT, per germline. CDR3 region: CASSNFMVDGTEAFF. CDR3 sequence (DNA): TGTGCCAGCAGTAATTTTATGGTGGATGGCACTGAAGCTTTCTTT.

V is TRBV20-1 and J is TRBJ2-7, with D perhaps matching TRBD1 or TRBD2 (5 bases each). This CDR3 has 16 residues. Trimming took 0 bases from V and 1 from J, leaving 16 bases between them. Germline assignment: CDR1 DFQATT and CDR2 SNEGSKA (reference sequence). The CDR3 is CSARERWGTDSYEQYF. Written as DNA, the CDR3 is TGCAGTGCTAGAGAACGTTGGGGGACGGATTCCTACGAGCAGTACTTC.

This clonotype was detected a few times. This chain connects TRBV7-2 to TRBJ1-6; D remains ambiguous. The CDR3 is made up of 13 amino acids. Germline V lookup: CDR1 SGHTA, CDR2 FQGNSA. The V end was cut by 5 bases, the J end by 8 bases, with 10 bases between. The CDR3 is CASSEIGDSPLHF. The CDR3 nucleotides read TGTGCCAGCAGCGAAATCGGGGATTCACCCCTCCACTTT.

This clonotype came up many times. The rearrangement uses TRBV20-1 and TRBJ1-5, with a tentative D call TRBD1 (6 bases). V was clipped by 4 bases and J by 2 bases, with 6 bases between them. Germline V gives CDR1 DFQATT, CDR2 SNEGSKA (reference sequence). The CDR3 is 12 amino acids. The CDR3 bases are TGCAGTGCTACAGGGGGCAATCAGCCCCAGCATTTT. The encoded protein is CSATGGNQPQHF.